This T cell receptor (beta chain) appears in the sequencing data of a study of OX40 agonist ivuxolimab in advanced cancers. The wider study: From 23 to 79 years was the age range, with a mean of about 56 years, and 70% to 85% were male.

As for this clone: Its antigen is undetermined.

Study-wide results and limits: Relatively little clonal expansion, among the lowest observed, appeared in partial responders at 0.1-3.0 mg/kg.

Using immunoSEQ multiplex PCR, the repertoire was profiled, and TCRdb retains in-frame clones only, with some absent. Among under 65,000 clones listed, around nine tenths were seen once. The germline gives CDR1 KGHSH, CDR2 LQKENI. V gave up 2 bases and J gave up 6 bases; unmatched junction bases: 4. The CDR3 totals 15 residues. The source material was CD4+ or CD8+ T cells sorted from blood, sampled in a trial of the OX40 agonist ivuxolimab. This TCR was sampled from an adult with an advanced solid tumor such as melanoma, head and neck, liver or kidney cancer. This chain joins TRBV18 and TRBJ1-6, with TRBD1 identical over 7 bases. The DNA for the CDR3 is TGTGCCAGCTCACCAGGGGGACAGACTAATTCACCCCTCCACTTT. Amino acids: CASSPGGQTNSPLHF.